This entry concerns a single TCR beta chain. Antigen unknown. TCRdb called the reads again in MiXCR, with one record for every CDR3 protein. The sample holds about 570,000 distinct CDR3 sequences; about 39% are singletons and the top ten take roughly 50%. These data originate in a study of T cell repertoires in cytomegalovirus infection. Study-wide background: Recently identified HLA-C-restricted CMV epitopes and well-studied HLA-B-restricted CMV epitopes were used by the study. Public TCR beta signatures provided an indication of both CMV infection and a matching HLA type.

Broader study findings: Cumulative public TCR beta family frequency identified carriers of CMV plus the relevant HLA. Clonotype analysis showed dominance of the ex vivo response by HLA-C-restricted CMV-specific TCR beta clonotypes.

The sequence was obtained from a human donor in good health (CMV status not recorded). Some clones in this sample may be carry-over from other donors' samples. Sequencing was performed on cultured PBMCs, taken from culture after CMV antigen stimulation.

The CDR3 region is CASSYSNLGYGYTF. The CDR3 DNA reads TGTGCCAGCAGTTACTCGAATTTGGGTTATGGCTACACCTTC. This chain uses TRBV6-8 with TRBJ1-2, with D hard to call. Trimming removed 0 bases from V and 5 bases from J, with 10 bases in between. Germline V CDR1 and CDR2: MNHGY, SAAAGT. CDR3 length: 14 residues.